This record looks at one TCR beta chain sequence and its context. Its antigen remains unidentified. This specimen belongs to a study of PD-L1 blockade in urothelial cancer. The germline V gene encodes CDR1 MNHNY and CDR2 SVGAGI (reference sequence). J lost 4 bases, V lost 6 bases, and 11 bases had no gene match. This CDR3 is 15 amino acids long. Clones were sequenced by immunoSEQ multiplex PCR, and TCRdb holds only the in-frame ones, with some missing. The table includes roughly 87,000 clones, more than 80% detected once. Study-wide results and caveats: Where pretreatment blood TCR clonality fell below the median, better survival was predicted.

Time point specified: pretreatment peripheral blood. The sequences come from PBMCs, collected around atezolizumab (anti-PD-L1) treatment. The chain has TRBV6-6 and TRBJ1-2; 7 bases map to TRBD1. This TCR derives from a woman older than 75 with urothelial cancer. In nucleotides, the CDR3 is TGTGCCAGCAGAGCCACAGGGGAGTCGGGCTATGGCTACACCTTC. Translated: CASRATGESGYGYTF.